These 9 T cell receptor beta chains came from one sample sequenced in a study of blood T cell repertoires in COVID-19. TCRdb's copy holds only in-frame clones and misses some; the assay was immunoSEQ multiplex PCR. The table has about 200,000 clones, 89% seen once. The sample was peripheral blood. Receptors were obtained from a man aged 55-75 years who had recovered from COVID-19.

The rearrangement joins TRBV2 to TRBJ1-5; D is unresolved. V was trimmed by 5 bases and J by 4 bases, leaving 18 bases between them. This CDR3 is 16 amino acids long. CDR1 is SNHLY, CDR2 FYNNEI, per germline. This CDR3 is CASSTPAGGGNQPQHF. DNA for the CDR3: TGTGCCAGCAGTACTCCAGCTGGCGGTGGGAATCAGCCCCAGCATTTT.

The rearrangement joins TRBV12-3 or TRBV12-4 to TRBJ1-2; D not resolved. The CDR3 is made up of 12 amino acids. Between the trimmed V and J ends, which lost 6 bases and 8 bases, there was a span of 13 bases. The CDR3 DNA reads as TGTGCCAGCAGCTTCTTTTCGGTAGGCTACACCTTC. The encoded protein is CASSFFSVGYTF.

This clone has a handful of counts. The chain combines TRBV6-1 with TRBJ2-7; 9 bases map to TRBD2. CDR1 MNHNS and CDR2 SASEGT come from the germline V gene. V gave up 0 bases and J gave up 3 bases; unmatched junction bases: 6. The CDR3 spans 16 residues. The CDR3 reads CASSEALGGGGYEQYF. The DNA of the CDR3 is TGTGCCAGCAGTGAAGCGCTTGGCGGGGGGGGCTACGAGCAGTACTTC.

This clone occurred once. V and J are TRBV28 and TRBJ1-2; D not certain. Germline V lookup: CDR1 MDHEN, CDR2 SYDVKM. Between the trimmed V and J ends, which lost 7 bases and 4 bases, there was a span of 13 bases. The CDR3 covers 13 residues. The CDR3 nucleotides are TGTGCCAGCACCCTCCTAACGGGCTATGGCTACACCTTC. Protein: CASTLLTGYGYTF.

The gene calls are TRBV7-2 and TRBJ1-2; 8 positions agree with TRBD1. The germline gives CDR1 SGHTA, CDR2 FQGNSA. V shed 5 bases and J 1 base; nucleotides not matched to a gene: 9. The CDR3 consists of 16 residues. This CDR3 is CASSRRAGQGNYGYTF. The CDR3 DNA sequence: TGTGCCAGCAGCCGCAGAGCAGGACAGGGTAACTATGGCTACACCTTC.

There are a few counts of this clone. V and J are TRBV5-6 and TRBJ1-6, with 8 nucleotides matching TRBD1. The J segment lost 10 bases and the V segment lost 0 bases, leaving 6 bases of the junction unmatched. Germline V gene sequence: CDR1 SGHDT, CDR2 YYEEEE. The CDR3 runs to 15 residues. The CDR3: CASSLVDRGGSPLHF. In nucleotides, the CDR3 is TGTGCCAGCAGCTTGGTAGACAGGGGTGGCTCACCCCTCCACTTT.

Comments on this clone: Different DNA sequences within this sample yield the same CDR3. The CDR3 coding sequence is TGCGCCAGCAGCTTAACTAGCGGGGCTTACGAGCAGTACTTC. It yields the protein CASSLTSGAYEQYF. J is TRBJ2-7 and V is TRBV5-1; 10 positions match TRBD2. Germline lookup yields CDR1 SGHRS and CDR2 YFSETQ. The CDR3 length is 14 residues. Trimming took 2 bases from V and 4 from J; bases not matched to a gene: 3.

The genes are TRBV27 and TRBJ1-2, with 10 bases that match TRBD1. V dropped 4 bases and J dropped 7; count of bases not matched to a gene: 9. There are 15 residues in the CDR3. Germline V gene data show CDR1 as MNHEY and CDR2 as SMNVEV (reference sequence). This CDR3 reads CASSSTGTGAFGYTF. CDR3 in DNA: TGTGCCAGCAGTTCGACCGGGACAGGGGCGTTTGGCTACACCTTC.

This chain links TRBV19 with TRBJ2-1; D is perhaps TRBD1 (6 bases). The CDR3 runs 13 residues. Per the germline V gene, CDR1 is LNHDA and CDR2 is SQIVND (reference sequence). V lost 3 bases and J 8 bases, leaving 11 bases between the germline ends. CDR3 amino acids: CASSITGWDEQFF. CDR3 bases: TGTGCCAGTAGTATCACAGGGTGGGATGAGCAGTTCTTC. The full variable domain, with the rest looked up from reference TRBV19 and TRBJ2-1, is DGGITQSPKYLFRKEGQNVTLSCEQNLNHDAMYWYRQDPGQGLRLIYYSQIVNDFQKGDIAEGYSVSREKKESFPLTVTSAQKNPTAFYLCASSITGWDEQFFGPGTRLTVL.